This T cell receptor (beta chain) was captured by sequencing in a study of T cell responses to AZD1222 COVID-19 vaccine. As to this clone: The antigen remains undetermined.

The table came from immunoSEQ multiplex PCR; TCRdb's copy has only in-frame clones and leaves some out. The data hold around 150,000 clones, with roughly 90% observed a single time. Losses at the gene ends were 2 bases for V and 3 bases for J; bases not matched to a gene: 7. Germline values: CDR1 SGHRS, CDR2 YFSETQ. This CDR3 is 16 amino acids long. Overall study findings and caveats: Close to half of spike-specific TCRs reportedly recognize unmutated variant regions.

The chain combines TRBV5-1 with TRBJ2-3, with 9 bases identical to TRBD2. The sequences come from peripheral blood, collected 28 days after the second AZD1222 dose. The sequence came from an adult who received the AZD1222 COVID-19 vaccine. CDR3 amino acids: CASSFQGLARTDTQYF. In nucleotides, the CDR3 is TGCGCCAGCAGCTTCCAAGGACTAGCGCGGACAGATACGCAGTATTTT.